The T cell receptor beta chain under discussion was sequenced for a study of blood T cell repertoires in COVID-19. The V end lost 0 bases, the J end lost 0 bases, and 27 bases lay between the germline ends. The germline V gene has CDR1 LGHNT and CDR2 FRNRAP. There are 22 residues in the CDR3. Generated by immunoSEQ multiplex PCR, the TCRdb table keeps only in-frame clones and is missing some. The sample consists of 85,000 to 120,000 clones, 70% to 80% of them appearing once. This chain links TRBV12-5 with TRBJ1-5; D gene ambiguous. The specimen was peripheral blood. The sequence was obtained from a human donor with acute or convalescent COVID-19. The donor label of this sample is uncertain. The CDR3 nucleotides read TGTGCTAGTGGTTTGGTACTCGACGGGTTGTTACCGGGGTTCTTTAGCAATCAGCCCCAGCATTTT. Translating it yields CASGLVLDGLLPGFFSNQPQHF.